These 7 T cell receptor beta chains were sequenced from one sample in a study of cytomegalovirus exposure and HLA in healthy donors. The primer mix had 60 Vbeta and 13 Jbeta primers. TCRdb's copy holds only in-frame clones and misses some; the assay was immunoSEQ multiplex PCR. In the table there are approximately 40,000 clones, just over 85% of which are singletons. Material: PBMCs. These receptors all come from a middle-aged woman in good health and CMV-seropositive.

The J gene is TRBJ2-1, the V gene TRBV9; 8 bases are a match to TRBD2. V trimming: 0 bases; J trimming: 7 bases; junction bases outside the gene matches: 6. CDR3 length equals 15 residues. Germline values: CDR1 SGDLS, CDR2 YYNGEE. The CDR3 DNA reads TGTGCCAGCAGCGTAGTAACGGGACTAGAAAATGAGCAGTTCTTC. Encoded protein: CASSVVTGLENEQFF.

The chain joins TRBV18 to TRBJ2-5; 11 bases align to TRBD1. V shed 3 bases and J 4 bases; nucleotides not matched to a gene: 4. Germline CDR1 KGHSH, CDR2 LQKENI. The CDR3 totals 15 residues. CDR3 bases: TGTGCCAGCTCACCCGGACAGGGGGCTGGAGAGACCCAGTACTTC. It encodes CASSPGQGAGETQYF.

The chain has TRBV4-3 and TRBJ1-4; TRBD1 matches at 8 bases. The CDR3 is 16 residues long. Trimming removed 1 base from V and 3 bases from J; junction bases left unmatched: 4. Germline CDR1 and CDR2: LGHNA and YSLEER. CDR3 coding DNA: TGCGCCAGCAGCCAAGGGGGACAGGTACCTAATGAAAAACTGTTTTTT. Its protein is CASSQGGQVPNEKLFF.

This clone showed up just once. The CDR3 reads CASSPTGPDSSSGNTIYF. As DNA, the CDR3 is TGTGCCAGCTCACCGACAGGCCCGGACTCAAGCTCTGGAAACACCATATATTTT. The chain has TRBV18 and TRBJ1-3; a weak D match, TRBD1 (6 bases). The V gene lost 3 bases and the J gene lost 0 bases, with 18 bases spanning the gap. The CDR3 totals 18 residues. CDR1 and CDR2 (germline): KGHSH, LQKENI.

This chain uses TRBV9 with TRBJ2-7, with TRBD1 identical over 8 bases. The junction had 8 bases not matched to a gene; V was cut back by 3 bases and J by 6 bases. The CDR3 spans 14 residues. The germline V gene has CDR1 SGDLS and CDR2 YYNGEE. CDR3 in DNA: TGTGCCAGCAGCGCTGACAGGGGAGGTGGCGAGCAGTACTTC. This gives the protein CASSADRGGGEQYF.

The table lists this clone with a count of one. The J gene is TRBJ2-3, the V gene TRBV4-1, with 7 bases identical to TRBD2. The germline CDR1 and CDR2 sequences are MGHRA and YSYEKL. The ends lost 1 base at V and 6 bases at J; junction bases unmatched: 10. The CDR3 totals 16 residues. The CDR3 spells CASSQGRGGGWDTQYF. CDR3 sequence (DNA): TGCGCCAGCAGCCAAGGCCGCGGGGGAGGGTGGGATACGCAGTATTTT.

The chain couples TRBV27 to TRBJ2-7; possibly TRBD1 for D (6 bases). Germline V gives CDR1 MNHEY, CDR2 SMNVEV (reference sequence). V lost 5 bases and J 0 bases, leaving 11 bases between the germline ends. CDR3 length equals 14 residues. The CDR3 DNA reads TGTGCCAGCAGTCCCCAGGGGAGCTCCTACGAGCAGTACTTC. Translated, it gives CASSPQGSSYEQYF.